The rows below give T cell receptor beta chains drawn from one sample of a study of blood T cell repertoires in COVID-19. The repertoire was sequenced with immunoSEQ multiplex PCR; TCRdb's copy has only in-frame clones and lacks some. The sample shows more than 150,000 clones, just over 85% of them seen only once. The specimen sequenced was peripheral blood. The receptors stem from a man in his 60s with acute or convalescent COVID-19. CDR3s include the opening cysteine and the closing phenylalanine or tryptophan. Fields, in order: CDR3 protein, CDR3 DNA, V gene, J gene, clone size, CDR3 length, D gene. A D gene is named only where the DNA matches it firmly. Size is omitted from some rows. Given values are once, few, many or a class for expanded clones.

CDR3aa: CASSLRGSGNTIYF; CDR3nt: TGTGCCAGCAGTTTGCGGGGATCTGGAAACACCATATATTTT; v_gene: TRBV27; j_gene: TRBJ1-3; abundance: .; len: 14; d_gene: .
CDR3aa: CASSPGEGPYGYTF; CDR3nt: TGTGCCAGCTCACCGGGAGAGGGTCCCTATGGCTACACCTTC; v_gene: TRBV18; j_gene: TRBJ1-2; abundance: .; len: 14; d_gene: .
CDR3aa: CASSLIRTGTDTQYF; CDR3nt: TGTGCCAGCAGTTTAATCCGGACGGGGACAGATACGCAGTATTTT; v_gene: TRBV27; j_gene: TRBJ2-3; abundance: .; len: 15; d_gene: .
CDR3aa: CASSFTGGRTGELFF; CDR3nt: TGTGCCAGCAGCTTCACAGGGGGCAGGACCGGGGAGCTGTTTTTT; v_gene: TRBV5-5; j_gene: TRBJ2-2; abundance: few; len: 15; d_gene: TRBD1
CDR3aa: CASSLQDRELNYGYTF; CDR3nt: TGTGCCAGCAGCCTTCAGGATAGAGAATTAAACTATGGCTACACCTTC; v_gene: TRBV3-1/TRBV3-2; j_gene: TRBJ1-2; abundance: once; len: 16; d_gene: .
CDR3aa: CASGGLRDPGELFF; CDR3nt: TGTGCTTCGGGAGGGTTGCGCGATCCCGGGGAGCTGTTTTTT; v_gene: TRBV11-2; j_gene: TRBJ2-2; abundance: .; len: 14; d_gene: TRBD2
CDR3aa: CASSAGQSTNEKLFF; CDR3nt: TGTGCCAGCAGCGCCGGACAGTCAACTAATGAAAAACTGTTTTTT; v_gene: TRBV2; j_gene: TRBJ1-4; abundance: .; len: 15; d_gene: .
CDR3aa: CASSIPSTAYTQYF; CDR3nt: TGTGCCAGTAGTATCCCTAGTACTGCGTATACGCAGTATTTT; v_gene: TRBV19; j_gene: TRBJ2-3; abundance: .; len: 14; d_gene: .
CDR3aa: CASSTASVSFYNEQFF; CDR3nt: TGTGCCAGCAGTACCGCTAGCGTATCTTTCTACAATGAGCAGTTCTTC; v_gene: TRBV28; j_gene: TRBJ2-1; abundance: .; len: 16; d_gene: .
CDR3aa: CAKAGVTSGELFF; CDR3nt: TGTGCCAAGGCGGGAGTGACGTCCGGGGAGCTGTTTTTT; v_gene: TRBV2; j_gene: TRBJ2-2; abundance: .; len: 13; d_gene: TRBD2
CDR3aa: CASSEARGGARGNTIYF; CDR3nt: TGTGCCAGCAGTGAAGCCCGGGGGGGGGCAAGGGGAAACACCATATATTTT; v_gene: TRBV6-1; j_gene: TRBJ1-3; abundance: .; len: 17; d_gene: .
CDR3aa: CASSPQAGGLDTQYF; CDR3nt: TGTGCCAGCAGCCCCCAAGCGGGAGGGTTAGATACGCAGTATTTT; v_gene: TRBV9; j_gene: TRBJ2-3; abundance: .; len: 15; d_gene: TRBD2
CDR3aa: CASLNWGTGEYEQYF; CDR3nt: TGTGCCAGCTTAAACTGGGGGACAGGGGAATACGAGCAGTACTTC; v_gene: TRBV28; j_gene: TRBJ2-7; abundance: .; len: 15; d_gene: TRBD1
CDR3aa: CASSLHRTGFATNEKLFF; CDR3nt: TGTGCCAGCAGTTTACACCGGACAGGATTTGCAACTAATGAAAAACTGTTTTTT; v_gene: TRBV27; j_gene: TRBJ1-4; abundance: .; len: 18; d_gene: TRBD1
CDR3aa: CASSREGGAGQPQHF; CDR3nt: TGCGCCAGCAGCAGGGAGGGGGGCGCAGGGCAGCCCCAGCATTTT; v_gene: TRBV5-1; j_gene: TRBJ1-5; abundance: .; len: 15; d_gene: .
CDR3aa: CASSPPGQGWLRGYTF; CDR3nt: TGTGCCAGCTCACCACCCGGACAGGGCTGGCTTAGGGGCTACACCTTC; v_gene: TRBV18; j_gene: TRBJ1-2; abundance: once; len: 16; d_gene: TRBD1
CDR3aa: CASGHEGRTGELFF; CDR3nt: TGTGCCAGCGGACACGAGGGGAGGACCGGGGAGCTGTTTTTT; v_gene: TRBV27; j_gene: TRBJ2-2; abundance: .; len: 14; d_gene: .
CDR3aa: CAISATTGSGNTIYF; CDR3nt: TGTGCCATCAGTGCCACGACTGGGTCTGGAAACACCATATATTTT; v_gene: TRBV10-3; j_gene: TRBJ1-3; abundance: .; len: 15; d_gene: .
CDR3aa: CASSLPTGMGEQYF; CDR3nt: TGCGCCAGCAGCTTGCCCACGGGGATGGGCGAGCAGTACTTC; v_gene: TRBV5-1; j_gene: TRBJ2-7; abundance: .; len: 14; d_gene: .
CDR3aa: CASSPNSVETQYF; CDR3nt: TGTGCCAGCTCACCAAACAGTGTGGAGACCCAGTACTTC; v_gene: TRBV18; j_gene: TRBJ2-5; abundance: .; len: 13; d_gene: .
CDR3aa: CASSPLVSTDTQYF; CDR3nt: TGTGCCAGTAGTCCCCTAGTGTCCACAGATACGCAGTATTTT; v_gene: TRBV19; j_gene: TRBJ2-3; abundance: .; len: 14; d_gene: .
CDR3aa: CSVAANTGELFF; CDR3nt: TGCAGCGTTGCCGCGAACACCGGGGAGCTGTTTTTT; v_gene: TRBV29-1; j_gene: TRBJ2-2; abundance: .; len: 12; d_gene: .
CDR3aa: CATRRDIDSPLHF; CDR3nt: TGTGCCACCAGGCGGGATATAGATTCACCCCTCCACTTT; v_gene: TRBV24-1; j_gene: TRBJ1-6; abundance: .; len: 13; d_gene: .
CDR3aa: CASSYSQQVNQPQHF; CDR3nt: TGTGCCAGCAGTTACTCGCAACAGGTCAATCAGCCCCAGCATTTT; v_gene: TRBV6-6; j_gene: TRBJ1-5; abundance: .; len: 15; d_gene: .
CDR3aa: CASSLVAGVSKNIQYF; CDR3nt: TGTGCCAGCAGCTTAGTAGCGGGAGTTTCCAAAAACATTCAGTACTTC; v_gene: TRBV11-2; j_gene: TRBJ2-4; abundance: .; len: 16; d_gene: TRBD2
CDR3aa: CASSLEGPGDPAGPYEQYF; CDR3nt: TGTGCCAGCAGCTTAGAAGGTCCAGGGGATCCAGCGGGACCCTACGAGCAGTACTTC; v_gene: TRBV7-4; j_gene: TRBJ2-7; abundance: few; len: 19; d_gene: .
CDR3aa: CASSYRHTEAFF; CDR3nt: TGTGCCAGCAGTTACAGACACACTGAAGCTTTCTTT; v_gene: TRBV28; j_gene: TRBJ1-1; abundance: .; len: 12; d_gene: .
CDR3aa: CASSPPGLRYEQYF; CDR3nt: TGTGCCAGCTCACCACCGGGACTGCGATACGAGCAGTACTTC; v_gene: TRBV18; j_gene: TRBJ2-7; abundance: .; len: 14; d_gene: .
CDR3aa: CASSQDVAGGSEQYF; CDR3nt: TGTGCCAGCAGCCAAGATGTGGCGGGAGGAAGCGAGCAGTACTTC; v_gene: TRBV4-2; j_gene: TRBJ2-7; abundance: few; len: 15; d_gene: TRBD2
CDR3aa: CASSLASRGSTEAFF; CDR3nt: TGTGCCAGCAGCTTAGCCTCTCGAGGGAGCACTGAAGCTTTCTTT; v_gene: TRBV7-2; j_gene: TRBJ1-1; abundance: .; len: 15; d_gene: .
CDR3aa: CASSVGLAGGLGNEQFF; CDR3nt: TGTGCCAGCAGCGTGGGACTAGCGGGAGGTCTAGGAAATGAGCAGTTCTTC; v_gene: TRBV9; j_gene: TRBJ2-1; abundance: .; len: 17; d_gene: TRBD2
CDR3aa: CASSSAGGEKLFF; CDR3nt: TGTGCCAGCAGCTCCGCGGGGGGTGAAAAACTGTTTTTT; v_gene: TRBV13; j_gene: TRBJ1-4; abundance: .; len: 13; d_gene: .
CDR3aa: CASRLASRYEQYF; CDR3nt: TGCGCCAGCAGACTAGCGTCCCGCTACGAGCAGTACTTC; v_gene: TRBV5-1; j_gene: TRBJ2-7; abundance: .; len: 13; d_gene: TRBD2
CDR3aa: CKVGGGGNTIYF; CDR3nt: TGCAAGGTAGGGGGGGGAGGAAACACCATATATTTT; v_gene: TRBV29-1; j_gene: TRBJ1-3; abundance: .; len: 12; d_gene: .
CDR3aa: CASSSDRGWANEKLFF; CDR3nt: TGTGCCAGCAGCTCCGACAGGGGATGGGCTAATGAAAAACTGTTTTTT; v_gene: TRBV7-9; j_gene: TRBJ1-4; abundance: .; len: 16; d_gene: TRBD1
CDR3aa: CASSPDRGWYEQYF; CDR3nt: TGTGCCAGCAGCCCCGACAGGGGGTGGTACGAGCAGTACTTC; v_gene: TRBV11-2; j_gene: TRBJ2-7; abundance: few; len: 14; d_gene: TRBD1
CDR3aa: CASSYSRSWNQPQHF; CDR3nt: TGTGCCAGCAGTTACTCTAGGAGCTGGAATCAGCCCCAGCATTTT; v_gene: TRBV6-5; j_gene: TRBJ1-5; abundance: .; len: 15; d_gene: .
CDR3aa: CASSGGGSPYF; CDR3nt: TGTGCCAGCAGTGGGGGGGGGTCCCCGTACTTC; v_gene: TRBV6-1; j_gene: TRBJ2-7; abundance: .; len: 11; d_gene: TRBD2
CDR3aa: CASGLPGLRKFF; CDR3nt: TGTGCTAGTGGTTTGCCGGGACTCAGGAAGTTCTTC; v_gene: TRBV12-5; j_gene: TRBJ2-1; abundance: .; len: 12; d_gene: .
CDR3aa: CASSLITGDTGELFF; CDR3nt: TGCGCCAGCAGCTTGATTACAGGGGACACCGGGGAGCTGTTTTTT; v_gene: TRBV5-1; j_gene: TRBJ2-2; abundance: .; len: 15; d_gene: TRBD1
CDR3aa: CASSRQTAQGGYTF; CDR3nt: TGTGCCAGTAGCCGACAGACCGCTCAGGGTGGCTACACCTTC; v_gene: TRBV19; j_gene: TRBJ1-2; abundance: .; len: 14; d_gene: .
CDR3aa: CASTKGSLGNQPQHF; CDR3nt: TGTGCCAGCACTAAAGGGAGCCTGGGCAATCAGCCCCAGCATTTT; v_gene: TRBV28; j_gene: TRBJ1-5; abundance: .; len: 15; d_gene: .
CDR3aa: CASLRLAGVDEQFF; CDR3nt: TGTGCCAGCCTGAGACTAGCGGGAGTTGATGAGCAGTTCTTC; v_gene: TRBV28; j_gene: TRBJ2-1; abundance: .; len: 14; d_gene: TRBD2
CDR3aa: CAISESRTSGSTEAFF; CDR3nt: TGTGCCATCAGTGAGTCCCGGACATCCGGGAGCACTGAAGCTTTCTTT; v_gene: TRBV10-3; j_gene: TRBJ1-1; abundance: .; len: 16; d_gene: .
CDR3aa: CASSSAGTLTEAFF; CDR3nt: TGTGCCAGCAGTTCGGCTGGGACTCTCACTGAAGCTTTCTTT; v_gene: TRBV28; j_gene: TRBJ1-1; abundance: .; len: 14; d_gene: .
CDR3aa: CASSPGQGSYGYTF; CDR3nt: TGTGCCAGCAGTCCTGGACAGGGAAGTTATGGCTACACCTTC; v_gene: TRBV27; j_gene: TRBJ1-2; abundance: .; len: 14; d_gene: TRBD1
CDR3aa: CASSSRTSAIGDTQYF; CDR3nt: TGTGCCAGCAGTTCGAGGACTTCCGCGATCGGCGATACGCAGTATTTT; v_gene: TRBV6-2/TRBV6-3; j_gene: TRBJ2-3; abundance: .; len: 16; d_gene: .
CDR3aa: CASSLGSGRASTGELFF; CDR3nt: TGCGCCAGCAGCTTAGGGAGCGGGAGGGCCAGCACCGGGGAGCTGTTTTTT; v_gene: TRBV5-1; j_gene: TRBJ2-2; abundance: once; len: 17; d_gene: TRBD2
CDR3aa: CASRLPGNPGNEQFF; CDR3nt: TGTGCCAGTAGACTTCCGGGAAACCCCGGCAATGAGCAGTTCTTC; v_gene: TRBV19; j_gene: TRBJ2-1; abundance: .; len: 15; d_gene: .
CDR3aa: CASRSIGGEGTEAFF; CDR3nt: TGTGCCAGCAGGAGTATAGGGGGTGAGGGGACTGAAGCTTTCTTT; v_gene: TRBV6-5; j_gene: TRBJ1-1; abundance: .; len: 15; d_gene: .